This T cell receptor (beta chain) is from a study of cytomegalovirus exposure and HLA in healthy donors. The primer mix had 60 Vbeta and 13 Jbeta primers. TCRdb's table, derived via immunoSEQ multiplex PCR, lists solely in-frame clones and lacks some. The sample lists around 32,000 clones; less than 55% were seen once. Study-wide results and limits: Per a later analysis, about 18,000 TCR beta sequences showed association with HLA alleles at 0.05 false discovery rate. Cytomegalovirus status was reportedly diagnosed by the classifier with high specificity and sensitivity.

The V end was cut by 7 bases, the J end by 0 bases, with 16 bases between. CDR1 and CDR2 from the germline V gene are MNHNY and SVGAGI (reference sequence). This CDR3 spans 16 amino acids. A remark on this clone: Its antigen is as yet unknown.

This rearrangement joins TRBV6-6 to TRBJ1-5; D might be TRBD1 (5 bases). This TCR was sampled from a woman aged 50 to 60 in good health and CMV-seronegative. Material for sequencing was PBMCs. The CDR3 is CASTTDSSDSNQPQHF. Here the CDR3 DNA reads TGTGCCAGCACCACCGACAGTTCGGATAGCAATCAGCCCCAGCATTTT.